This T cell receptor beta chain is from a study of beta chain features in type 1 diabetes. Notes on this clone: Its matching antigen is unknown.

Expressed TCRB transcripts were sequenced because the entire RNA isolate underwent reverse transcription. Clones were sequenced by immunoSEQ multiplex PCR, and TCRdb holds only the in-frame ones, with some missing. Of about 16,000 clones listed, around 70% are singletons. Markers CD45RO/CCR7/CD25/CD127/CD95/CD27 served to sort CD4+ naive, central memory, regulatory and stem cell-like memory cells. Study results and limitations: Researchers report that Type 1 diabetes patients had moderately but significantly shorter TCRB CDR3s across all four CD4+ subsets.

Germline CDR1 SNHLY, CDR2 FYNNEI. The CDR3 spans 15 residues. Trimming took off 5 bases at V and 6 bases at J, with 17 bases between the two ends. The sample taken for sequencing was stem cell memory CD4+ T cells from blood. The clonotype originates from a man aged 25 to 40 with type 1 diabetes. The rearrangement joins TRBV2 to TRBJ1-5; D may be TRBD1 (6 bases). As DNA, the CDR3 is TGTGCCAGCAGTTCGGAGACCGGGACAATTCAGCCCCAGCATTTT. It yields the protein CASSSETGTIQPQHF.